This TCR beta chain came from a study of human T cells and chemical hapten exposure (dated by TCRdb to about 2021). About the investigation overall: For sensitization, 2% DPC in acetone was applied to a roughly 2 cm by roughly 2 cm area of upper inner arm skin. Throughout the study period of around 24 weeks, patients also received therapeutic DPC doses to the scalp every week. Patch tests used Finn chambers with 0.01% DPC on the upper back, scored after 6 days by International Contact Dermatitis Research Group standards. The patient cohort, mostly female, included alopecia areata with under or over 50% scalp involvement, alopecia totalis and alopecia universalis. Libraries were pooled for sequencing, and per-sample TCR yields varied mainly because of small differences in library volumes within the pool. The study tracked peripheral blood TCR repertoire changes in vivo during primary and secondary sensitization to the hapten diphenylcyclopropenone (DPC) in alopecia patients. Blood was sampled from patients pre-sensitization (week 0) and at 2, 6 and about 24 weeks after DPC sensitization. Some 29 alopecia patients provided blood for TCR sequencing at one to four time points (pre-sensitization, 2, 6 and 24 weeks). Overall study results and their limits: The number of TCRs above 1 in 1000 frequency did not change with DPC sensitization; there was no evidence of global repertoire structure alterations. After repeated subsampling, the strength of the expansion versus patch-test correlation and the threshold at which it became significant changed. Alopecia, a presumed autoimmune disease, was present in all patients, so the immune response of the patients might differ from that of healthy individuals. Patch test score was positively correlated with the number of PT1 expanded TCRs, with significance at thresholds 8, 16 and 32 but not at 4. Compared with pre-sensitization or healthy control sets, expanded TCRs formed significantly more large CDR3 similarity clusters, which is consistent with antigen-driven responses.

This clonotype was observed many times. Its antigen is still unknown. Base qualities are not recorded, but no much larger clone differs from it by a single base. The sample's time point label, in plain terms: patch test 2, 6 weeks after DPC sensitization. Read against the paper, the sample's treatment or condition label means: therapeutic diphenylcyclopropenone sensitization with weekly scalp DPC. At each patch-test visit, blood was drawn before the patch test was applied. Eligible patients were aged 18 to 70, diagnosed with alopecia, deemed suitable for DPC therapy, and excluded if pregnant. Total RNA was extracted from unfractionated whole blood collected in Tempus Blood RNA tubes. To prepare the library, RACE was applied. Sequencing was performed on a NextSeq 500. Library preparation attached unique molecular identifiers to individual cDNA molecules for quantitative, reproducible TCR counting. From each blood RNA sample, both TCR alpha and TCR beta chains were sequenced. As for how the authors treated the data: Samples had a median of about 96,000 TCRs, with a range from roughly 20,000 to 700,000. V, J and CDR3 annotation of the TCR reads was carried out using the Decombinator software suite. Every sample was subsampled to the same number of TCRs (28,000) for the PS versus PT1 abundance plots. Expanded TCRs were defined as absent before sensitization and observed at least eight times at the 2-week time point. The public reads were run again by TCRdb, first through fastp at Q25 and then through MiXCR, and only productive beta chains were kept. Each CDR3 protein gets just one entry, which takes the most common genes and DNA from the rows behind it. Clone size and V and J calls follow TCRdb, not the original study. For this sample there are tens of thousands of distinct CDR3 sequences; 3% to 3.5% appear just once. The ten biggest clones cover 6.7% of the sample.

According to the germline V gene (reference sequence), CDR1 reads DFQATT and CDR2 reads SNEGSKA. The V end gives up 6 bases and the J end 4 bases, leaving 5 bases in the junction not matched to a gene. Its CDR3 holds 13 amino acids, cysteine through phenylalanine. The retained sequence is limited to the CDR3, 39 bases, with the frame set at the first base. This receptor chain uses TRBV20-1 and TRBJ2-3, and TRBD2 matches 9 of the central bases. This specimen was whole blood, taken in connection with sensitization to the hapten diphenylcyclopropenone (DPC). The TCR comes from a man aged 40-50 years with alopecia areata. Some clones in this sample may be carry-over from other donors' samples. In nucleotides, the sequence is TGCAGTGCAAGGACTAGCGTCGCAGATACGCAGTATTTT. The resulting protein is CSARTSVADTQYF.